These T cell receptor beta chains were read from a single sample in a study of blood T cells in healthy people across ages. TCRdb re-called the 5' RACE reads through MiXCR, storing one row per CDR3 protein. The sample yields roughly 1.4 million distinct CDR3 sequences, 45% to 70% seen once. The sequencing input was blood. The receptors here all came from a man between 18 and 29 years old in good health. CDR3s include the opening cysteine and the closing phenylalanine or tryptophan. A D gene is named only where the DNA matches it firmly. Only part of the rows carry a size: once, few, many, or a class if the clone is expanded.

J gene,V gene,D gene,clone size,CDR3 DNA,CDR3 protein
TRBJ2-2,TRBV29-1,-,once,TGCAGCGTTGGGCAGGGGTCCTACACCGGGGAGCTGTTTTTT,CSVGQGSYTGELFF
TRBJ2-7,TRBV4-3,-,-,TGCGCCAGCAGCCAAGATAAGGTGCAGCAGTACTTC,CASSQDKVQQYF
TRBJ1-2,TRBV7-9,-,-,TGTGCCAGCAGCTTAGTCGGAGAACCGATGTATGGCTACACCTTC,CASSLVGEPMYGYTF
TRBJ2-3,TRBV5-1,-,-,TGCGCCAGCAGCTTGGATTTCGAGGGGTCAGATACGCAGTATTTT,CASSLDFEGSDTQYF
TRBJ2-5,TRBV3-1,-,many,TGTGCCAGCAGTCAACAGGGCGGGGAGACCCAGTACTTC,CASSQQGGETQYF
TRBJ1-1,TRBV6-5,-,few,TGTGCCGCTTCGACGGGACTCACTGAAGCTTTCTTT,CAASTGLTEAFF
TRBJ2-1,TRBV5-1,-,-,TGCGCCAGCAGCTCTCTGGCAGCTCAAGGGGTCAATGAGCAGTTCTTC,CASSSLAAQGVNEQFF
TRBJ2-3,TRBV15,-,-,TGTGCCACCGGACAAGTAAGGGCAGATACGCAGTATTTT,CATGQVRADTQYF
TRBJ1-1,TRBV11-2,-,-,TGTGCCAGCAGCCCAACGGCAGGGCACGCTGAAGCTTTCTTT,CASSPTAGHAEAFF
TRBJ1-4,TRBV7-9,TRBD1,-,TGTGCCAGCAGCTCCCCGGGACAGGAAAAACTGTTTTTT,CASSSPGQEKLFF
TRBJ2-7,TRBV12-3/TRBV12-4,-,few,TGTGCCAGCAGTCTCGACAGTTACTCCTACGAGCAGTACTTC,CASSLDSYSYEQYF
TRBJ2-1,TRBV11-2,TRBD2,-,TGTGCCAGCGGGAGGTTTACGGCTAGCGGCTCCTACAATGAGCAGTTCTTC,CASGRFTASGSYNEQFF
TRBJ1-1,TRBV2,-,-,TGTGCCAGCAGGGACGGACTCACTGAAGCTTTCTTT,CASRDGLTEAFF
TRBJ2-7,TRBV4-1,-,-,TGCGCCAGCAGCCAAGATTACGGCCGGGTTCCTCACTACGAGCAGTACTTC,CASSQDYGRVPHYEQYF
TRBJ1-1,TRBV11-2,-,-,TGTGCCAGCAGCTCTGGGGCAAATCTGAACACTGAAGCTTTCTTT,CASSSGANLNTEAFF
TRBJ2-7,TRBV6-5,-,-,TGTGCCAGCAGTTCCCGAGCCTCTTGGGGTTCTTACGAGCAGTACTTC,CASSSRASWGSYEQYF
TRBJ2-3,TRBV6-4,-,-,TGTGCCAGCAGGGAGGGGCCCTCCACAGATACGCAGTATTTT,CASREGPSTDTQYF
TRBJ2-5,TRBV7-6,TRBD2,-,TGTGCCAGCAGCTGGCGGGAGTCCCAAGAGACCCAGTACTTC,CASSWRESQETQYF
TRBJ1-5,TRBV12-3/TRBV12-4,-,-,TGTGCCAGCAGTATGCGAGGGGGTGGCAATCAGCCCCAGCATTTT,CASSMRGGGNQPQHF
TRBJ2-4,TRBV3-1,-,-,TGTGCCAGCAGCCCTCGGGGCCCCAAAAACATTCAGTACTTC,CASSPRGPKNIQYF
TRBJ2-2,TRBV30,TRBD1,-,TGTGCCTGGAGTGTTCGGACAGGGCCGGGCGGCGGGGAGCTGTTTTTT,CAWSVRTGPGGGELFF
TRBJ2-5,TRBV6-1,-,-,TGTGCCAGCTGGTGGGATACGGATCGGAACCAAGAGACCCAGTACTTC,CASWWDTDRNQETQYF
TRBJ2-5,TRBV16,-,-,TGTGCCAGCAGCCCCTCGGATGAGACCCAGTACTTC,CASSPSDETQYF
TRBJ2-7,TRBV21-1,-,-,TGTGCCATGAGTTATGGTGACTACGAGCAGTACTTC,CAMSYGDYEQYF
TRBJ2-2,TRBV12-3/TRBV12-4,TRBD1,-,TGTGCCAGCAGTTGGACAGGGACGTGGACCGGGGAGCTGTTTTTT,CASSWTGTWTGELFF
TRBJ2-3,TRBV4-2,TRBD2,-,TGTGCCAGCAGCCCCCAGGAGCTAGCGGGAGGAGAAGATACGCAGTATTTT,CASSPQELAGGEDTQYF
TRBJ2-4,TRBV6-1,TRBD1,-,TGTGCCAGTACCGGACAGGGGGTAGTAAACATTCAGTACTTC,CASTGQGVVNIQYF
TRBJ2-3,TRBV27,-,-,TGTGCCAGCAGTCCCCAACTGGGGGGCACAGATACGCAGTATTTT,CASSPQLGGTDTQYF
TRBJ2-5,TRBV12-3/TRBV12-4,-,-,TGTGCCAGCAGGTCAGCCCTGGAGACCCAGTACTTC,CASRSALETQYF
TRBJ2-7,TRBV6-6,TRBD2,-,TGTGCCAGCAGTTCCCCCAGGCGCGGGGGAAGAGACTACGAGCAGTACTTC,CASSSPRRGGRDYEQYF
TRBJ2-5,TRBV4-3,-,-,TGCGCCAGCAGCCGGCGGACGCACGAAGAGACCCAGTACTTC,CASSRRTHEETQYF
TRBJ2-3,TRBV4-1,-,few,TGCGCCAGCAGCCAAGGATTCCTTACACATGATACGCAGTATTTT,CASSQGFLTHDTQYF
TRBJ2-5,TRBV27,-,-,TGTGCCAGCAGTTTGGGCGGGGAATTATACAATGAGCAGTACTTC,CASSLGGELYNEQYF
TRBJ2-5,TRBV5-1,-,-,TGCGCCAGCAGCTTGGGCTACCCATACCAAGAGACCCAGTACTTC,CASSLGYPYQETQYF
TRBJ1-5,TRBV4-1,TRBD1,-,TGCGCCAGCAGCCCGCAGGGGGCGGCCTTACCTAATCAGCCCCGGCATTTT,CASSPQGAALPNQPRHF
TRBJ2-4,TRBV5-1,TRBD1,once,TGCGCCAGCAGCTCGACGACAGGGGGACTTATAAACATTCAGTACTTC,CASSSTTGGLINIQYF
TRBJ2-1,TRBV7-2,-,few,TGTGCCAGCAGCTATACTACCGGGGGCTACAATGAGCAGTTCTTC,CASSYTTGGYNEQFF
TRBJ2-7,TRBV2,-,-,TGTGCCAGCAGTGCGGGACTCTTTTCCTACGAGCAGTACTTC,CASSAGLFSYEQYF
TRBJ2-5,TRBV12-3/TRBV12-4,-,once,TGTGCCAGCAGTTTAGGCAATGTAGCAGGGGTTGGAGAGACCCAGTACTTC,CASSLGNVAGVGETQYF
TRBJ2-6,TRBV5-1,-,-,TGCGCCAGCAGCTTTAGCGGAGACCCTGGGGCCAACGTCCTGACTTTC,CASSFSGDPGANVLTF
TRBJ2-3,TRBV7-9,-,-,TGTGCCAGCAGCTTAATGTCTCCAGGCCTCGGCACAGATACGCAGTATTTT,CASSLMSPGLGTDTQYF
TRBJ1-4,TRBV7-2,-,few,TGTGCCAGCAGCTTAGGCACCCAAGGGGAAAAACTGTTTTTT,CASSLGTQGEKLFF
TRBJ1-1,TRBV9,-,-,TGTGCCAGCAGCGTAGGCGGGGAATACACTGAAGCTTTCTTT,CASSVGGEYTEAFF
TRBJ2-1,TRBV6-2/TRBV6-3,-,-,TGTGCCAGCACAACGGGGGGCAACAATGAGCAGTTCTTC,CASTTGGNNEQFF
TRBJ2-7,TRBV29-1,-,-,TGCAGCGTTGATGGGGGAGGTGAGCAGTACTTC,CSVDGGGEQYF
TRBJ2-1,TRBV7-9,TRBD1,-,TGTGCCAGCAACCGCAGACGGGACAGGGGGTACAATGAGCAGTTCTTC,CASNRRRDRGYNEQFF
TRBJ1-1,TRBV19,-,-,TGTGCATCGGGACCGATGAACACTGAAGCTTTCTTT,CASGPMNTEAFF
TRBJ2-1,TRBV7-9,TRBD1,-,TGTGCCAGCAGCTCCCCGGACAGGAGCTACAATGAGCAGTTCTTC,CASSSPDRSYNEQFF